A single sample gave rise to the 28 T cell receptor beta chains below, sequenced in a study of cytomegalovirus exposure and HLA in healthy donors. Primers: 60 Vbeta forward and 13 Jbeta reverse. Clones were read by immunoSEQ multiplex PCR, and TCRdb kept only the in-frame ones, dropping some. Among roughly 52,000 clones, roughly 60% were seen once, and the ten largest hold 10% to 15%. The sequenced material came from PBMCs. These receptor sequences come from a human donor in good health.

This clone turned up a few times. V and J are TRBV10-3 and TRBJ1-6; no clear D. CDR3 length: 14 residues. V lost 7 bases and J 5 bases, leaving 12 bases between the germline ends. Germline-derived CDR1 and CDR2 are ENHRY and SYGVKD. The CDR3 DNA reads as TGTGCCATCATTAAGCCCTCTAATAATTCACCCCTCCACTTT. It encodes CAIIKPSNNSPLHF.

The V gene is TRBV23-1, the J gene TRBJ1-1; a weak D match, TRBD1 (5 bases). TRBV23-1 qualifies as an ORF whose function is uncertain. CDR3 size: 15 residues. Trimming cost V 0 bases and J 7 bases, with 15 bases left between them. CDR3 sequence reads: CASSQSGEAGDEAFF. CDR3 sequence (DNA): TGCGCCAGCAGTCAATCGGGGGAGGCGGGGGATGAAGCTTTCTTT.

The chain links TRBV7-2 to TRBJ2-7, with D maybe TRBD2 (5 bases). This CDR3 region has 15 residues. The V and J ends lost 6 bases and 1 base respectively, with 16 bases between them. Germline V CDR1 and CDR2: SGHTA, FQGNSA. CDR3 region: CASSYDYAGSYEQYF. CDR3 DNA sequence: TGTGCCAGCAGTTACGACTACGCGGGTTCCTACGAGCAGTACTTC.

Only a few counts were recorded for this clone. V is TRBV9 and J is TRBJ2-1; D possibly corresponds to TRBD2 (6 bases). From germline, CDR1 is SGDLS and CDR2 YYNGEE. V shed 3 bases and J shed 0 bases, with 19 bases lying between them. The CDR3 has 18 amino acids. CDR3 DNA: TGTGCCAGCAGCGAAAGGCGGGGTGCCCCTAGCTCCTACAATGAGCAGTTCTTC. It specifies CASSERRGAPSSYNEQFF.

The chain employs TRBV19 and TRBJ2-7; no reliable D call. Germline-derived CDR1 and CDR2 are LNHDA and SQIVND (reference sequence). The CDR3 is 12 residues long. V lost 8 bases and J lost 0, with 8 bases in between. The CDR3 spells CASSAGSYEQYF. The CDR3 coding sequence is TGTGCCAGTTCTGCCGGCTCCTACGAGCAGTACTTC.

The chain has TRBV7-2 and TRBJ2-5; D call uncertain. The DNA end is a closer match to TRBJ2-7, so the J assignment may be wrong. Germline loops: CDR1 SGHTA, CDR2 FQGNSA. The CDR3 runs to 14 residues. In nucleotides, the CDR3 is TGTGCCAGCACCCCCCAGCATCTAGATGACGAGCAGTACTTC. As protein: CASTPQHLDDEQYF.

V gene TRBV5-1 combines with J gene TRBJ2-7, with 15 bases lining up with TRBD2. Per germline, CDR1 SGHRS and CDR2 YFSETQ. CDR3 length: 18 residues. V trimming: 0 bases; J trimming: 0 bases; junction bases outside the gene matches: 4. The CDR3 spells CASSLAGTSGGSSYEQYF. The CDR3 coding sequence is TGCGCCAGCAGCTTGGCCGGGACTAGCGGGGGGAGCTCCTACGAGCAGTACTTC.

The genes are TRBV6-5 and TRBJ1-1, with 8 bases fitting TRBD1. The CDR3 covers 14 residues. The V gene end was trimmed by 7 bases and the J gene end by 4 bases; junction bases not matched to a gene: 8. Per the germline V gene, CDR1 is MNHEY and CDR2 is SVGAGI. The CDR3 sequence: CASIPRGPATEAFF. The CDR3 DNA reads as TGTGCCAGCATCCCCAGGGGGCCGGCCACTGAAGCTTTCTTT.

The chain uses TRBV4-1 and TRBJ2-5, with 9 bases lining up with TRBD1. CDR1 and CDR2 from the germline V gene are MGHRA and YSYEKL. Trimming took 2 bases from V and 0 from J; bases not matched to a gene: 4. This CDR3 comprises 16 residues. The CDR3 sequence is CASSQKTGGYQETQYF. The DNA for the CDR3 is TGCGCCAGCAGCCAAAAGACAGGGGGGTACCAAGAGACCCAGTACTTC.

The chain employs TRBV19 and TRBJ2-2; possibly TRBD1 for D (7 bases). Trimming took 7 bases from V and 4 from J, leaving 19 bases between them. Germline lookup yields CDR1 LNHDA and CDR2 SQIVND (reference sequence). The CDR3 length is 16 residues. CDR3 coding DNA: TGTGCCAGTACCACTTCCCCCAGGGGGGCCACCGGGGAGCTGTTTTTT. It codes for CASTTSPRGATGELFF.

This chain joins TRBV11-1 and TRBJ1-2; D remains unclear. V was shortened by 6 bases and J by 1 base, with 15 bases between the two germline ends. Germline CDR1 and CDR2: SGHAT and FQDESV (reference sequence). This CDR3 has 15 amino acids. The CDR3 spells CASSSLDRVNYGYTF. The CDR3 DNA is TGTGCCAGCAGTTCCCTCGATCGGGTTAACTATGGCTACACCTTC.

V is TRBV7-9 and J is TRBJ2-5; 9 nucleotides match TRBD1. The CDR3 totals 16 residues. V lost 0 bases to trimming and J lost 3 bases; unmatched junction nucleotides: 5. Germline CDR1 SEHNR, CDR2 FQNEAQ (reference sequence). DNA for the CDR3: TGTGCCAGCAGCTTAGCCGGGACAGGGTACGAAGAGACCCAGTACTTC. It translates to CASSLAGTGYEETQYF.

The chain links TRBV19 to TRBJ2-1; D may be TRBD2 (6 bases). The CDR3 runs 14 residues. Trimming left V 5 bases short and J 3 bases short, with 11 bases between. Germline lookup yields CDR1 LNHDA and CDR2 SQIVND (reference sequence). The CDR3 coding sequence is TGTGCCAGTAGTCGGGAGAACTACTACAATGAGCAGTTCTTC. Translated, it gives CASSRENYYNEQFF.

The rearrangement uses TRBV5-1 and TRBJ1-2; 8 nucleotides agree with TRBD1. CDR1 SGHRS and CDR2 YFSETQ come from the germline V gene. The CDR3 extends over 12 amino acids. J lost 6 bases, V lost 2 bases, and 0 bases had no gene match. The CDR3 loop reads CASSLQGDGYTF. CDR3 sequence (DNA): TGCGCCAGCAGCTTACAGGGGGATGGCTACACCTTC.

The chain joins TRBV10-3 to TRBJ1-4, with a weak D call TRBD1 (6 bases). The V gene's germline CDR1 is ENHRY and CDR2 SYGVKD. V lost 6 bases, J lost 8 bases, and 13 bases lay in between. This CDR3 has 13 amino acids. The CDR3 DNA reads TGTGCCATCAGGGGGGGGCTAGGGGAAAAACTGTTTTTT. This codes for CAIRGGLGEKLFF.

This clone occurred a few times. This sequence joins TRBV7-2 and TRBJ2-5, with a tentative D call TRBD2 (6 bases). The CDR3 covers 15 residues. V gave up 0 bases and J gave up 5 bases, with 13 bases separating them. The germline V gene encodes CDR1 SGHTA and CDR2 FQGNSA. CDR3 amino acids: CASSLALGREETQYF. For the CDR3, the DNA is TGTGCCAGCAGCTTAGCGCTCGGACGGGAGGAGACCCAGTACTTC.

This clone has only one observation. The chain couples TRBV29-1 to TRBJ1-2, with TRBD1 matching 8 bases. The CDR3 is 11 residues long. V trimming: 6 bases; J trimming: 6 bases; junction bases outside the gene matches: 3. Germline values: CDR1 SQVTM, CDR2 ANQGSEA. In DNA form, the CDR3 reads TGCAGCGTAACAGGGGGTGATGGCTACACCTTC. It is translated as CSVTGGDGYTF.

The rearrangement uses TRBV10-2 and TRBJ2-7; 9 bases fit TRBD1. V was pared by 6 bases and J by 2 bases, with 5 bases of the junction left unmatched. Germline V CDR1 and CDR2: WSHSY, SAAADI. This CDR3 is 14 amino acids long. CDR3 sequence reads: CASRPGQGTYEQYF. The CDR3 DNA reads TGCGCCAGCAGACCGGGACAGGGAACCTACGAGCAGTACTTC.

The chain recombines TRBV5-1 with TRBJ2-1; 10 bases line up with TRBD2. Germline trimming cut 6 bases from V and 4 bases from J; bases unmatched to any gene: 4. Germline assignment: CDR1 SGHRS and CDR2 YFSETQ. The CDR3 is 14 amino acids. CDR3 residues: CASTSSGGYNEQFF. In DNA, the CDR3 is TGCGCCAGCACCTCTAGCGGGGGTTACAATGAGCAGTTCTTC.

V gene TRBV28 combines with J gene TRBJ1-2, with a possible D match to TRBD1 (5 bases). Trimming left V 0 bases short and J 8 bases short, with 19 bases between. CDR1 is MDHEN and CDR2 is SYDVKM in the germline V gene. The CDR3 sequence is 16 residues long. CDR3 in DNA: TGTGCCAGCAGTTTATGCCGGCCTCAGGGAATGTGCGGCTACACCTTC. Encoded protein: CASSLCRPQGMCGYTF.

The chain couples TRBV2 to TRBJ1-2, with 8 bases matching TRBD1. CDR1 SNHLY and CDR2 FYNNEI come from the germline V gene. The CDR3 consists of 12 residues. In DNA, the CDR3 is TGTGCGGCGGTTCAGGGGGCGCTTGGCTACACCTTC. It encodes CAAVQGALGYTF.

The V gene is TRBV5-1, the J gene TRBJ1-2, with TRBD1 matching over 10 bases. Germline CDR1 SGHRS, CDR2 YFSETQ. The CDR3 totals 14 residues. The J segment lost 7 bases and the V segment lost 4 bases, leaving 7 bases of the junction unmatched. CDR3 amino acids: CASSILDRGGGYTF. In DNA form, the CDR3 reads TGCGCCAGCAGCATCTTGGACAGGGGGGGTGGCTACACCTTC. The full variable domain, its missing parts supplied by reference TRBV5-1 and TRBJ1-2, is KAGVTQTPRYLIKTRGQQVTLSCSPISGHRSVSWYQQTPGQGLQFLFEYFSETQRNKGNFPGRFSGRQFSNSRSEMNVSTLELGDSALYLCASSILDRGGGYTFGSGTRLTVV.

In its sample, this clone was seen once. Here the CDR3 DNA reads TGTGCCAGCAGCTTAAGGCGACAGGGAGACAACAATGAGCAGTTCTTC. It is translated as CASSLRRQGDNNEQFF. This chain links TRBV7-9 with TRBJ2-1; 7 nucleotides align to TRBD1. This CDR3 is 16 amino acids long. Germline loops: CDR1 SEHNR, CDR2 FQNEAQ (reference sequence). V lost 2 bases to trimming and J lost 5 bases; unmatched junction nucleotides: 9.

The chain has TRBV19 and TRBJ2-1; tentatively, D is TRBD2 (6 bases). Per the germline V gene, CDR1 is LNHDA and CDR2 is SQIVND (reference sequence). The CDR3 contains 14 residues. The V gene lost 5 bases and the J gene lost 15 bases, with 23 bases spanning the gap. As DNA, the CDR3 is TGTGCCAGTAGTCCGACTAGTACGTCCCGGGACTGGTTCTTC. Protein product: CASSPTSTSRDWFF.

The CDR3 DNA follows: TGTGCCAGCAGCCAACAAGCGACAGCCGGGGAGCTGTTTTTT. Amino acids: CASSQQATAGELFF. The V gene is TRBV14, the J gene TRBJ2-2, with D perhaps TRBD1 (5 bases). The CDR3 totals 14 residues. The germline gives CDR1 SGHDN, CDR2 FVKESK. Between the trimmed V and J ends, which lost 2 bases and 6 bases, there was a span of 10 bases.

The V gene is TRBV18, the J gene TRBJ2-5; no clear D gene. The CDR3 sequence is 14 residues long. The ends were cut back, 2 bases at V and 2 bases at J, with 9 bases in the middle. Germline V gene data show CDR1 as KGHSH and CDR2 as LQKENI. Here the CDR3 DNA reads TGTGCCAGCTCACCATTCGGAGCTCAAGAGACCCAGTACTTC. Its protein product is CASSPFGAQETQYF.

The V gene is TRBV2, the J gene TRBJ1-4, with 7 bases matching TRBD1. Per germline, CDR1 SNHLY and CDR2 FYNNEI. This CDR3 has 15 amino acids. After removal of 6 bases from V and 3 bases from J, the junction contained 7 bases not matched to a gene. As DNA, the CDR3 is TGTGCCAGCAGGTTTAACAGGGGAGCTAATGAAAAACTGTTTTTT. Translating it yields CASRFNRGANEKLFF.

This clone was counted only a few times. The chain is built from TRBV6-5 and TRBJ1-6; D is perhaps TRBD1 (5 bases). CDR1 and CDR2 from the germline V gene are MNHEY and SVGAGI. This CDR3 has 15 amino acids. V gave up 5 bases and J gave up 6 bases, with 14 bases separating them. The CDR3 is CASSLRGGANSPLHF. The CDR3, as DNA: TGTGCCAGCAGTCTTCGGGGGGGAGCTAATTCACCCCTCCACTTT.